One sample yielded the 26 T cell receptor beta chains listed below, sequenced in a study of T cells in Graves' hyperthyroidism and ophthalmopathy (dated by TCRdb to between 2018 and 2021). Libraries came from multiplex PCR. Sequenced using an Illumina HiSeq 2000. The TCR beta CDR3 regions were amplified from the RNA transcripts. The first round of RT-PCR for the TCR CDR3 was performed with the HTBI primer set and the Qiagen OneStep RT-PCR kit. TCRdb reprocessed the public reads (quality trimming at Q25 with fastp, clone calling with MiXCR) and kept in-frame beta chains. Entries are consolidated by CDR3 protein sequence, retaining the most common genes and DNA. This sample is represented by approximately 420,000 distinct CDR3 sequences; approximately 13% of them were singletons. Around 5.3% of the sample lies in the top ten. Input material: blood. The source is a woman aged 18 to 35 with Graves' hyperthyroidism.

This chain connects TRBV25-1 to TRBJ2-7, with 10 nucleotides matching TRBD1. There are 15 residues in the CDR3. V trimming: 1 base; J trimming: 5 bases; junction bases outside the gene matches: 5. Germline CDR1 and CDR2: MGHDK and SYGVNS. The CDR3: CASSEWVGTGDEQYF. The CDR3 DNA sequence: TGTGCCAGCAGTGAATGGGTGGGGACAGGGGACGAGCAGTACTTC.

The chain combines TRBV4-1 with TRBJ2-1; TRBD2 matches 10 bases. The CDR3 runs 17 residues. CDR1 is MGHRA and CDR2 is YSYEKL in the germline V gene. Trimming at V came to 4 bases and at J to 5 bases, leaving 11 bases not matched to a gene. The CDR3 nucleotides read TGCGCCAGCAGCCGATCCCCATCTAGCGGGGGTAACAATGAGCAGTTCTTC. Translated: CASSRSPSSGGNNEQFF.

The sample holds many counts of this clonotype. This chain joins TRBV2 and TRBJ1-1; a weak D match, TRBD1 (5 bases). V lost 6 bases to trimming and J lost 5 bases, with 10 bases between them. This CDR3 comprises 12 residues. Germline-derived CDR1 and CDR2 are SNHLY and FYNNEI. CDR3 amino acids: CASRGANTEAFF. In DNA form, the CDR3 reads TGTGCCAGCAGAGGGGCCAATACTGAAGCTTTCTTT. Together with reference TRBV2 and TRBJ1-1, the CDR3 gives the full variable domain: EPEVTQTPSHQVTQMGQEVILRCVPISNHLYFYWYRQILGQKVEFLVSFYNNEISEKSEIFDDQFSVERPDGSNFTLKIRSTKLEDSAMYFCASRGANTEAFFGQGTRLTVV.

This clonotype was seen ten or more times. The chain links TRBV18 to TRBJ2-1; TRBD2 matches 12 bases. Germline CDR1 KGHSH, CDR2 LQKENI. The CDR3 covers 17 residues. V was pared by 5 bases and J by 2 bases, with 7 bases of the junction left unmatched. DNA of the CDR3: TGTGCCAGCTCATCCTCCCGGACTAGCGGGACCTACAATGAGCAGTTCTTC. It yields the protein CASSSSRTSGTYNEQFF.

The CDR3 nucleotides are TGTGCCAGCAGCCACGCCGGGCTCTACAATGAGCAGTTCTTC. Protein sequence: CASSHAGLYNEQFF. The V call is TRBV7-9, the J call TRBJ2-1; no clear D gene. The V end was cut by 5 bases, the J end by 3 bases, with 11 bases between. Germline CDR1 and CDR2: SEHNR and FQNEAQ (reference sequence). The CDR3 totals 14 residues.

This clonotype was counted at least ten times. V usage is TRBV6-1 and J usage is TRBJ2-2; a weak D match, TRBD2 (6 bases). With 7 bases removed from V and 4 bases from J, the gap between germline ends came to 16 bases. The CDR3 has 15 residues. Germline-derived CDR1 and CDR2 are MNHNS and SASEGT. CDR3 nucleotides: TGTGCCAGCACCGAGTGGGACTTCACCACCGGGGAGCTGTTTTTT. It codes for CASTEWDFTTGELFF.

This rearrangement joins TRBV6-1 to TRBJ2-1, with 10 bases fitting TRBD2. The length of the CDR3 is 18 residues. The germline V gene has CDR1 MNHNS and CDR2 SASEGT. V shed 6 bases, J shed 7 bases, and the junction held 18 bases outside the gene matches. In DNA, the CDR3 is TGTGCCAGCAGACCGCCTTCTAGCGGGAGCGCTTTTGGGAATGAGCAGTTCTTC. Translation: CASRPPSSGSAFGNEQFF.

The chain couples TRBV20-1 to TRBJ2-1, with 10 bases aligning to TRBD2. CDR1 and CDR2 from the germline V gene are DFQATT and SNEGSKA (reference sequence). The CDR3 totals 14 residues. J gave up 4 bases and V 3 bases, and 3 bases lay outside the gene matches. The CDR3 sequence: CSASSGRGYNEQFF. The DNA for the CDR3 is TGCAGTGCTAGCAGCGGGAGGGGGTACAATGAGCAGTTCTTC.

This clonotype was seen ten or more times. The genes are TRBV6-1 and TRBJ2-1; D might be TRBD1 (5 bases). Deletions cut 5 bases from V and 8 bases from J, with 13 bases between. Germline CDR1 is MNHNS and CDR2 is SASEGT. The CDR3 sequence is 13 residues long. CDR3 DNA sequence: TGTGCCAGCAGTCCGTCAGGGTCGCATGAGCAGTTCTTC. Translating gives CASSPSGSHEQFF.

The table lists this clonotype with a few counts. The gene calls are TRBV6-5 and TRBJ1-5; D remains ambiguous. Germline CDR1 is MNHEY and CDR2 is SVGAGI. With 2 bases removed from V and 1 base from J, the gap between germline ends came to 12 bases. The CDR3 loop spans 16 amino acids. CDR3 DNA sequence: TGTGCCAGCAGTTACGGCGGGTTGAGGAGCAATCAGCCCCAGCATTTT. Translating gives CASSYGGLRSNQPQHF.

The count of this clonotype is one. This rearrangement joins TRBV28 to TRBJ2-1; TRBD2 matches 14 bases. The J segment lost 0 bases and the V segment lost 5 bases, leaving 3 bases of the junction unmatched. Germline assignment: CDR1 MDHEN and CDR2 SYDVKM. There are 17 residues in the CDR3. CDR3 sequence (DNA): TGTGCCAGCAGTCGACTAGCGGGGGGGAGCTCCTACAATGAGCAGTTCTTC. This gives the protein CASSRLAGGSSYNEQFF.

This clonotype has ten or more counts. The chain is built from TRBV7-2 and TRBJ2-2, with 14 bases fitting TRBD2. V lost 4 bases to trimming and J lost 4 bases; unmatched junction nucleotides: 5. The CDR3 totals 17 residues. Germline V lookup: CDR1 SGHTA, CDR2 FQGNSA. CDR3 nucleotides: TGTGCCAGCAGCTGGGGGACTAGCGGGAGTGGCACCGGGGAGCTGTTTTTT. Translating it yields CASSWGTSGSGTGELFF. Full variable domain (missing parts from reference TRBV7-2 and TRBJ2-2): GAGVSQSPSNKVTEKGKDVELRCDPISGHTALYWYRQSLGQGLEFLIYFQGNSAPDKSGLPSDRFSAERTGGSVSTLTIQRTQQEDSAVYLCASSWGTSGSGTGELFFGEGSRLTVL.

The table lists this clonotype with a few counts. The genes are TRBV30 and TRBJ2-3; D is perhaps TRBD2 (5 bases). The V end was cut by 2 bases, the J end by 2 bases, with 11 bases between. The CDR3 extends over 14 amino acids. CDR1 is GTSNPN, CDR2 SVGIG, per germline (reference sequence). This CDR3 reads CAWSRSGPTDTQYF. The CDR3 bases are TGTGCCTGGAGTCGGAGCGGTCCCACAGATACGCAGTATTTT. The complete variable domain, with remaining parts taken from reference TRBV30 and TRBJ2-3, reads SQTIHQWPATLVQPVGSPLSLECTVEGTSNPNLYWYRQAAGRGLQLLFYSVGIGQISSEVPQNLSASRPQDRQFILSSKKLLLSDSGFYLCAWSRSGPTDTQYFGPGTRLTVL.

This chain uses TRBV12-3 or TRBV12-4 with TRBJ2-3, with D perhaps matching TRBD2 (5 bases). The CDR3 is 16 residues long. The germline V and J ends were trimmed by 2 bases and 1 base, with 13 bases remaining between them. The CDR3 DNA reads as TGTGCCAGCAGTTTATTGTCGGCGGGCGGCACAGATACGCAGTATTTT. It codes for CASSLLSAGGTDTQYF.

As for this clonotype: Mismatch with germline at one junction end may stem from a read error. The DNA of the CDR3 is TGTGCCAGCAGTTACGTGACTAGCGCCACCGGGGGGCTGTTTTTT. As protein: CASSYVTSATGGLFF. The rearrangement joins TRBV6-5 to TRBJ2-2; 8 nucleotides line up with TRBD2. There are 15 residues in the CDR3. Germline V gives CDR1 MNHEY, CDR2 SVGAGI.

Only a few counts were recorded for this clonotype. The chain links TRBV5-1 to TRBJ2-5, with D perhaps given as TRBD1 or TRBD2 (5 bases each). The germline CDR1 and CDR2 sequences are SGHRS and YFSETQ. The CDR3 loop spans 15 amino acids. V shed 4 bases and J shed 1 base, with 14 bases lying between them. CDR3 sequence: CASSLGMGTQETQYF. Here the CDR3 DNA reads TGCGCCAGCAGCCTAGGTATGGGGACCCAAGAGACCCAGTACTTC.

This clonotype was observed a few times. This sequence joins TRBV4-1 and TRBJ1-2; no clear D. The germline CDR1 and CDR2 sequences are MGHRA and YSYEKL. Trimming took 0 bases from V and 8 from J, leaving 13 bases between them. This CDR3 has 14 amino acids. The CDR3 loop reads CASSQDPEGHGYTF. Here the CDR3 DNA reads TGCGCCAGCAGCCAAGACCCTGAGGGTCACGGCTACACCTTC.

In this sample, this clonotype turned up a few times. V is TRBV5-6 and J is TRBJ1-1; 8 bases align to TRBD1. The germline CDR1 and CDR2 sequences are SGHDT and YYEEEE. CDR3 length equals 14 residues. J gave up 3 bases and V 4 bases, and 5 bases lay outside the gene matches. The CDR3 nucleotides read TGTGCCAGCAGCGTCAGGGGGCCCGACACTGAAGCTTTCTTT. It translates to CASSVRGPDTEAFF.

CDR3 nucleotide sequence: TGCAGTGCTAGACCCCTAACAGGGAGCTCCTACAATGAGCAGTTCTTC. It codes for CSARPLTGSSYNEQFF. The chain employs TRBV20-1 and TRBJ2-1; TRBD1 is a possible D gene (6 bases). The CDR3 is 16 amino acids. CDR1 and CDR2 from the germline V gene are DFQATT and SNEGSKA (reference sequence). The V end lost 2 bases, the J end lost 0 bases, and 14 bases lay between the germline ends.

The chain has TRBV29-1 and TRBJ2-7; D is ambiguous. The CDR3 is made up of 10 amino acids. V lost 7 bases and J lost 2, with 6 bases in between. Looked up from germline, CDR1 is SQVTM and CDR2 is ANQGSEA. The CDR3 loop is CSDLPYEQYF. DNA of the CDR3: TGCAGCGACCTACCCTACGAGCAGTACTTC.

This clonotype was seen a few times. The rearrangement joins TRBV29-1 to TRBJ2-3; possibly TRBD1 for D (5 bases). Germline CDR1 reads SQVTM; CDR2 reads ANQGSEA. V lost 3 bases, J lost 0 bases, and 10 bases lay in between. The CDR3 covers 14 residues. This CDR3 reads CSVETDTSTDTQYF. The CDR3 coding sequence is TGCAGCGTTGAGACAGACACTAGCACAGATACGCAGTATTTT.

There are a few counts of this clonotype. The chain combines TRBV3-1 with TRBJ2-6, with 11 bases aligning to TRBD2. The CDR3 totals 17 residues. V shed 4 bases and J 0 bases; nucleotides not matched to a gene: 2. The V gene's germline CDR1 is LGHDT and CDR2 YNNKEL (reference sequence). The CDR3 nucleotides read TGTGCCAGCAGCCGAGGGACTAGCGGCTCTGGGGCCAACGTCCTGACTTTC. Translated, it gives CASSRGTSGSGANVLTF.

The V call is TRBV4-1, the J call TRBJ1-3; TRBD1 aligns across 7 bases. This CDR3 is built from 16 residues. Germline-derived CDR1 and CDR2 are MGHRA and YSYEKL. V lost 4 bases, J lost 2 bases, and 8 bases stayed unmatched. In DNA form, the CDR3 reads TGCGCCAGCAGCCGCGGGACAGTAAGAACTGGAAACACCATATATTTT. It encodes CASSRGTVRTGNTIYF.

This chain links TRBV7-8 with TRBJ2-1, with 16 bases aligning to TRBD2. V lost 7 bases, J lost 8 bases, and 8 bases stayed unmatched. Germline CDR1 reads SGHVS; CDR2 reads FQNEAQ. This CDR3 is 16 amino acids long. CDR3 loop: CASTRPGLAGGDEQFF. DNA of the CDR3: TGTGCCAGCACCCGACCGGGACTAGCGGGAGGGGATGAGCAGTTCTTC.

The sample holds many counts of this clonotype. The chain carries TRBV11-3 and TRBJ2-7, with 9 bases fitting TRBD1. In germline, CDR1 is SGHNT, CDR2 YENEEA. The CDR3 is made up of 14 amino acids. V shed 4 bases, J shed 6 bases, and the junction held 7 bases outside the gene matches. CDR3 sequence (DNA): TGTGCCAGCAGCTCAGGGACAGGGTCTGCCGAGCAGTACTTC. Amino acids: CASSSGTGSAEQYF.

This clonotype was counted ten times or more. The CDR3 is CASSPGTDIKETQYF. As DNA, the CDR3 is TGTGCCAGCAGTCCTGGGACAGACATTAAAGAGACCCAGTACTTC. This chain connects TRBV27 to TRBJ2-5; 7 bases align to TRBD1. In germline, CDR1 is MNHEY, CDR2 SMNVEV (reference sequence). This CDR3 spans 15 amino acids. The ends lost 5 bases at V and 3 bases at J; junction bases unmatched: 9.